The 20 T cell receptor beta chains reported below all come from one sample, sequenced in a study of blood T cell repertoires in COVID-19. Generated by immunoSEQ multiplex PCR, the TCRdb table keeps only in-frame clones and is missing some. The sample carries hundreds of thousands of clones, roughly 85% recorded once. Sequencing was performed on peripheral blood. The receptor set was obtained from a man younger than 35 with active or convalescent COVID-19.

The rearrangement joins TRBV27 to TRBJ1-1, with D possibly matching TRBD1 (5 bases). CDR3 length: 16 residues. Trimming cost V 4 bases and J 3 bases, with 18 bases left between them. Germline V gene lookup returns CDR1 MNHEY and CDR2 SMNVEV (reference sequence). The CDR3, as DNA: TGTGCCAGCAGTTCCCAAGGGGCAGGAAAACACACTGAAGCTTTCTTT. Its translation: CASSSQGAGKHTEAFF.

V usage is TRBV29-1 and J usage is TRBJ2-3, with D perhaps matching TRBD1 (6 bases). CDR1 SQVTM and CDR2 ANQGSEA come from the germline V gene. Deletions cut 4 bases from V and 1 base from J, with 12 bases between. This CDR3 is built from 14 residues. The CDR3 reads CSVGVRGGTDTQYF. The CDR3 nucleotides are TGCAGCGTTGGGGTCAGGGGAGGCACAGATACGCAGTATTTT.

The V and J genes are TRBV7-2 and TRBJ2-7; 10 nucleotides line up with TRBD2. CDR1 and CDR2 from the germline V gene are SGHTA and FQGNSA. The CDR3 is 14 amino acids. V gave up 2 bases and J gave up 5 bases; unmatched junction bases: 3. The CDR3 nucleotides read TGTGCCAGCAGCTTACTCGGGACTAGCGACGAGCAGTACTTC. This translates into CASSLLGTSDEQYF.

This clone was observed once. This chain joins TRBV5-6 and TRBJ2-1; D possibly corresponds to TRBD1 (5 bases). The germline V and J ends were trimmed by 3 bases and 6 bases, with 10 bases remaining between them. This CDR3 has 13 residues. The V gene's germline CDR1 is SGHDT and CDR2 YYEEEE. CDR3 sequence (DNA): TGTGCCAGCAGCTCCCCCCAGGGCAATGAGCAGTTCTTC. Translating gives CASSSPQGNEQFF.

This clone has more than one count but fewer than ten. CDR3 amino acids: CSASRPGVPLPTNEKLFF. The CDR3 DNA follows: TGCAGTGCTAGTCGGCCAGGGGTCCCTTTACCAACTAATGAAAAACTGTTTTTT. V gene TRBV20-1 combines with J gene TRBJ1-4; a weak D match, TRBD1 (6 bases). V was cut by 3 bases and J by 0 bases, with 20 bases left in between. Germline-derived CDR1 and CDR2 are DFQATT and SNEGSKA (reference sequence). The CDR3 contains 18 residues.

The CDR3 protein is CASSDGLADSYEQYF. The DNA for the CDR3 is TGTGCCAGCAGTGACGGACTAGCCGACTCCTACGAGCAGTACTTC. The chain employs TRBV6-2 or TRBV6-3 and TRBJ2-7, with TRBD2 matching over 8 bases. Germline loops: CDR1 MNHEY, CDR2 SVGEGT. The trim removed 5 bases at V and 0 bases at J, leaving 6 bases unmatched. The CDR3 runs 15 residues.

This clone was observed once. The V and J genes are TRBV9 and TRBJ2-7; D possibly corresponds to TRBD1 (5 bases). This CDR3 is 16 amino acids long. V was clipped by 0 bases and J by 2 bases, with 15 bases between them. Looked up from germline, CDR1 is SGDLS and CDR2 is YYNGEE. The CDR3 loop reads CASSVGPGALTYEQYF. The CDR3 nucleotides are TGTGCCAGCAGCGTAGGCCCTGGGGCCCTTACCTACGAGCAGTACTTC. The entire variable domain, with the rest obtained from reference TRBV9 and TRBJ2-7, is as follows: DSGVTQTPKHLITATGQRVTLRCSPRSGDLSVYWYQQSLDQGLQFLIQYYNGEERAKGNILERFSAQQFPDLHSELNLSSLELGDSALYFCASSVGPGALTYEQYFGPGTRLTVT.

The chain has TRBV6-6 and TRBJ1-1, with D hard to call. The CDR3 runs to 14 residues. CDR1 is MNHNY and CDR2 is SVGAGI in the germline V gene (reference sequence). V lost 2 bases and J lost 0, with 7 bases in between. Here the CDR3 reads CASSYGNLNTEAFF. The CDR3 region has the DNA TGTGCCAGCAGTTACGGTAACTTGAACACTGAAGCTTTCTTT.

The chain carries TRBV10-2 and TRBJ1-3; possible D gene TRBD1, 5 bases. The CDR3 extends over 16 amino acids. Germline-derived CDR1 and CDR2 are WSHSY and SAAADI. Trimming cost V 6 bases and J 0 bases, with 15 bases left between them. This CDR3 reads CASRIDSQSSGNTIYF. The CDR3 nucleotides are TGCGCCAGCAGGATAGACAGTCAGAGCTCTGGAAACACCATATATTTT.

The rearrangement joins TRBV18 to TRBJ2-1; the match to TRBD2 covers 11 bases. The germline CDR1 and CDR2 sequences are KGHSH and LQKENI. V shed 4 bases and J 5 bases; nucleotides not matched to a gene: 7. The CDR3 totals 16 residues. The CDR3 DNA is TGTGCCAGCTCACAAAGGGGGACTAGCGGAAACAATGAGCAGTTCTTC. The encoded protein is CASSQRGTSGNNEQFF.

This sequence joins TRBV6-4 and TRBJ2-3, with 9 positions matching TRBD1. Germline loops: CDR1 MRHNA, CDR2 SNTAGT. The CDR3 loop spans 16 amino acids. The trim removed 6 bases at V and 5 bases at J, leaving 12 bases unmatched. The CDR3 DNA reads TGTGCCAGCAGGAAGTCCGCGGGACAGGGCTTAGATACGCAGTATTTT. Amino acids: CASRKSAGQGLDTQYF.

J is TRBJ1-2 and V is TRBV7-9; 9 positions match TRBD1. This CDR3 has 16 amino acids. Trimming cost V 5 bases and J 2 bases; bases outside gene matches: 9. Looked up from germline, CDR1 is SEHNR and CDR2 is FQNEAQ (reference sequence). CDR3 coding DNA: TGTGCCAGCAGCCCCTACAGGGGGCGCCGCAACTATGGCTACACCTTC. Its translation: CASSPYRGRRNYGYTF.

The chain employs TRBV7-2 and TRBJ2-7; D is perhaps TRBD2 (6 bases). V was shortened by 5 bases and J by 7 bases, with 12 bases between the two germline ends. The CDR3 spans 12 residues. Germline CDR1 reads SGHTA; CDR2 reads FQGNSA. The CDR3 DNA is TGTGCCAGCAGCAATATTCGGGGGGAGCAGTACTTC. This codes for CASSNIRGEQYF.

The rearrangement uses TRBV9 and TRBJ1-4, with 7 positions matching TRBD1. The V gene's germline CDR1 is SGDLS and CDR2 YYNGEE. Unmatched junction bases numbered 5, after V lost 4 bases and J lost 2 bases. The CDR3 runs 15 residues. The CDR3 bases are TGTGCCAGCAGCAAAGGGACAGAGACTAATGAAAAACTGTTTTTT. Translated: CASSKGTETNEKLFF.

The V call is TRBV11-3, the J call TRBJ1-4, with 11 bases lining up with TRBD1. The V segment lost 1 base and the J segment 7 bases; nucleotides outside the gene matches: 11. This CDR3 contains 18 residues. Germline CDR1 is SGHNT and CDR2 is YENEEA. The CDR3 DNA sequence: TGTGCCAGCAGCTTAGGGGACAGGGGGTCCGATTGGGGTGAAAAACTGTTTTTT. It codes for CASSLGDRGSDWGEKLFF.

As regards this clone: The junction departs from germline at one end; a sequencing error may be responsible. The chain recombines TRBV5-1 with TRBJ1-2; 7 bases align to TRBD1. CDR3 size: 15 residues. Germline CDR1 is SGHRS and CDR2 is YFSETQ. CDR3 coding DNA: TGCGCCAGCAGCTTGGACGCAGGGGGTAACTCTGGCTACACCTTC. Protein: CASSLDAGGNSGYTF.

This clone was picked up one time. This chain links TRBV27 with TRBJ2-5; 9 bases are shared with TRBD2. CDR3 length: 15 amino acids. The junction had 8 bases not matched to a gene; V was cut back by 5 bases and J by 4 bases. Per the germline V gene, CDR1 is MNHEY and CDR2 is SMNVEV (reference sequence). CDR3 bases: TGTGCCAGCAGTCCTTTAGCGGGAGCAGGAGAGACCCAGTACTTC. Residues: CASSPLAGAGETQYF.

The V gene is TRBV7-9, the J gene TRBJ2-1; no reliable D call. Between the trimmed V and J ends, which lost 4 bases and 0 bases, there was a span of 10 bases. CDR3 length: 15 amino acids. Per germline, CDR1 SEHNR and CDR2 FQNEAQ (reference sequence). The DNA for the CDR3 is TGTGCCAGCAGCTCCAGACTCATCTCCTACAATGAGCAGTTCTTC. Its translation is CASSSRLISYNEQFF. The full variable domain, rest sourced from reference TRBV7-9 and TRBJ2-1, is DTGVSQNPRHKITKRGQNVTFRCDPISEHNRLYWYRQTLGQGPEFLTYFQNEAQLEKSRLLSDRFSAERPKGSFSTLEIQRTEQGDSAMYLCASSSRLISYNEQFFGPGTRLTVL.

J is TRBJ1-1 and V is TRBV3-1 (or the pseudogene TRBV3-2), with 7 bases matching TRBD1. CDR3 length: 14 residues. Germline V lookup: CDR1 LGHDT, CDR2 YNNKEL (reference sequence). Trimming took 2 bases from V and 1 from J; bases not matched to a gene: 1. CDR3 sequence: CASSQRDRNTEAFF. The CDR3 DNA follows: TGTGCCAGCAGCCAAAGGGACAGGAACACTGAAGCTTTCTTT.

This sequence joins TRBV4-3 and TRBJ2-7; 8 bases agree with TRBD2. V dropped 0 bases and J dropped 4; count of bases not matched to a gene: 8. CDR3 length: 16 residues. The germline gives CDR1 LGHNA, CDR2 YSLEER. In DNA, the CDR3 is TGCGCCAGCAGCCAAGATTTGCGGGGGGCGGGGTACGAGCAGTACTTC. It is translated as CASSQDLRGAGYEQYF.